These 30 T cell receptor beta chains came from one sample sequenced in a study of cytomegalovirus exposure and HLA in healthy donors. With 60 Vbeta and 13 Jbeta primers, the PCR was carried out. TCRdb's table, derived via immunoSEQ multiplex PCR, lists solely in-frame clones and lacks some. In total, the table holds approximately 72,000 clones. Material: PBMCs. The receptor source for this set is a man aged 40-49 years in good health and CMV-seronegative.

The rearrangement joins TRBV5-1 to TRBJ2-1; the match to TRBD2 covers 10 bases. CDR3 length equals 24 residues. The J segment lost 0 bases and the V segment lost 4 bases, leaving 28 bases of the junction unmatched. Germline values: CDR1 SGHRS, CDR2 YFSETQ. This CDR3 is CASSPSGKRGAGGNPSRSYNEQFF. Written as DNA, the CDR3 is TGCGCCAGCAGCCCGAGTGGAAAGAGGGGAGCGGGGGGGAATCCATCCCGCTCCTACAATGAGCAGTTCTTC.

This chain connects TRBV2 to TRBJ1-1, with 8 bases fitting TRBD1. The germline CDR1 and CDR2 sequences are SNHLY and FYNNEI. The CDR3 covers 15 residues. V lost 6 bases and J lost 1; bases outside the gene matches: 7. The CDR3 DNA reads TGTGCCAGCAGCGAGGACAGGGCGCCGAACACTGAAGCTTTCTTT. Protein product: CASSEDRAPNTEAFF.

The rearrangement joins TRBV7-9 to TRBJ2-1; 8 nucleotides align to TRBD1. Germline V CDR1 and CDR2: SEHNR, FQNEAQ (reference sequence). The CDR3 has 15 amino acids. With 5 bases clipped from V and 7 bases from J, the junction kept 10 bases outside the gene matches. CDR3 region: CASSGRTGRTNEQFF. In DNA form, the CDR3 reads TGTGCCAGCAGCGGCCGGACAGGGAGAACGAATGAGCAGTTCTTC.

The chain joins TRBV2 to TRBJ2-5; 15 bases match TRBD2. V shed 6 bases and J 2 bases; nucleotides not matched to a gene: 4. Germline-derived CDR1 and CDR2 are SNHLY and FYNNEI. The CDR3 sequence is 16 residues long. CDR3 DNA: TGTGCCAGCAGGGGACTAGCGGGGGGTCAACAAGAGACCCAGTACTTC. This sequence encodes CASRGLAGGQQETQYF.

The genes are TRBV6-5 and TRBJ1-1; no clear D. V shed 6 bases and J shed 1 base, with 9 bases lying between them. The CDR3 contains 13 residues. Germline assignment: CDR1 MNHEY and CDR2 SVGAGI. In nucleotides, the CDR3 is TGTGCCAGCAGCGATTCAGAGAACACTGAAGCTTTCTTT. Translating it yields CASSDSENTEAFF.

The J gene is TRBJ2-2, the V gene TRBV19; 12 nucleotides line up with TRBD1. This CDR3 region has 16 residues. Per the germline V gene, CDR1 is LNHDA and CDR2 is SQIVND (reference sequence). The J segment lost 7 bases and the V segment lost 4 bases, leaving 7 bases of the junction unmatched. The CDR3 loop reads CASSTAGTGGSGELFF. The CDR3 coding sequence is TGTGCCAGTAGTACCGCCGGGACAGGGGGCAGCGGGGAGCTGTTTTTT.

The rearrangement joins TRBV6-4 to TRBJ2-3, with TRBD1 matching over 10 bases. V lost 0 bases and J lost 6; bases outside the gene matches: 3. Per germline, CDR1 MRHNA and CDR2 SNTAGT. CDR3 size: 15 residues. The chain's CDR3 is CASSDSPGQGDTQYF. The CDR3, as DNA: TGTGCCAGCAGTGACTCCCCGGGACAGGGGGATACGCAGTATTTT.

This chain joins TRBV10-2 and TRBJ1-5; D is unresolved. The germline V gene encodes CDR1 WSHSY and CDR2 SAAADI. CDR3 length: 15 amino acids. Between the trimmed V and J ends, which lost 0 bases and 4 bases, there was a span of 10 bases. The CDR3 DNA sequence: TGCGCCAGCAGTGAGTCGGGTGTAGCAAATCAGCCCCAGCATTTT. Translating it yields CASSESGVANQPQHF.

This rearrangement joins TRBV28 to TRBJ2-5; 9 bases agree with TRBD2. V gave up 5 bases and J gave up 4 bases; unmatched junction bases: 2. CDR3 length equals 13 residues. CDR1 is MDHEN and CDR2 is SYDVKM in the germline V gene. The CDR3 sequence: CASSRGLAETQYF. The CDR3 bases are TGTGCCAGCAGTCGGGGACTAGCAGAGACCCAGTACTTC.

The chain employs TRBV7-9 and TRBJ2-7; weak D call: TRBD2 (6 bases). Germline V gives CDR1 SEHNR, CDR2 FQNEAQ (reference sequence). Trimming left V 7 bases short and J 5 bases short, with 18 bases between. There are 14 residues in the CDR3. The CDR3: CASTRDSRTHEQYF. CDR3 nucleotide sequence: TGTGCCAGCACCAGGGACTCCCGGACGCACGAGCAGTACTTC. Full variable domain (remainder filled in from reference TRBV7-9 and TRBJ2-7): DTGVSQNPRHKITKRGQNVTFRCDPISEHNRLYWYRQTLGQGPEFLTYFQNEAQLEKSRLLSDRFSAERPKGSFSTLEIQRTEQGDSAMYLCASTRDSRTHEQYFGPGTRLTVT.

The CDR3 DNA is TGTGCCTGGAACAGGGGCTATGGCTACACCTTC. Amino acids: CAWNRGYGYTF. The genes are TRBV30 and TRBJ1-2, with TRBD1 matching 7 bases. Per germline, CDR1 GTSNPN and CDR2 SVGIG (reference sequence). With 4 bases clipped from V and 4 bases from J, the junction kept 0 bases outside the gene matches. CDR3 size: 11 residues.

The rearrangement joins TRBV7-9 to TRBJ1-1; 11 nucleotides match TRBD1. Germline CDR1 and CDR2: SEHNR and FQNEAQ (reference sequence). This CDR3 contains 14 residues. V lost 3 bases to trimming and J lost 6 bases; unmatched junction nucleotides: 3. CDR3 amino acids: CASSFGQGAAEAFF. The DNA for the CDR3 is TGTGCCAGCAGCTTCGGACAGGGGGCCGCTGAAGCTTTCTTT.

This chain links TRBV2 with TRBJ1-3, with D uncertain. V dropped 2 bases and J dropped 0 bases, with 2 bases sitting between them. This CDR3 contains 13 residues. CDR1 SNHLY and CDR2 FYNNEI come from the germline V gene. CDR3 nucleotide sequence: TGTGCCAGCAGTGAACTCTCTGGAAACACCATATATTTT. This translates into CASSELSGNTIYF.

The chain links TRBV7-2 to TRBJ2-5; TRBD1 matches 7 bases. With V trimmed by 5 bases and J by 6 bases, 6 bases remained unmatched. Looked up from germline, CDR1 is SGHTA and CDR2 is FQGNSA. The CDR3 sequence is 13 residues long. CDR3 loop: CASSQDRRKTQYF. CDR3 nucleotide sequence: TGTGCCAGCAGCCAGGACAGGAGAAAGACCCAGTACTTC.

This chain joins TRBV5-1 and TRBJ2-3; tentatively, D is TRBD1 (6 bases). Trimming left V 7 bases short and J 5 bases short, with 17 bases between. CDR1 is SGHRS and CDR2 is YFSETQ in the germline V gene. The CDR3 consists of 14 residues. CDR3 residues: CASDPGQKQDTQYF. The DNA of the CDR3 is TGCGCCAGCGACCCGGGACAAAAACAAGATACGCAGTATTTT.

The chain links TRBV7-6 to TRBJ2-1; 11 positions match TRBD2. Germline assignment: CDR1 SGHVS and CDR2 FNYEAQ. CDR3 length equals 17 residues. V lost 1 base, J lost 7 bases, and 9 bases stayed unmatched. The CDR3 DNA is TGTGCCAGCAGCTTAGAGGGTAGCGGGGGGGCGGGTAATGAGCAGTTCTTC. This encodes CASSLEGSGGAGNEQFF.

The chain links TRBV5-1 to TRBJ2-7, with D tentatively TRBD1 (5 bases). This CDR3 contains 13 residues. CDR1 and CDR2 from the germline V gene are SGHRS and YFSETQ. The germline V and J ends were trimmed by 5 bases and 1 base, with 10 bases remaining between them. This CDR3 is CASSLTVSYEQYF. The CDR3 DNA sequence: TGCGCCAGCAGTTTGACAGTATCCTACGAGCAGTACTTC.

About this clone: A junction boundary mismatches the germline segment, possibly from a read error. This rearrangement joins TRBV5-1 to TRBJ1-6; TRBD1 agrees at 8 bases. CDR1 and CDR2 from the germline V gene are SGHRS and YFSETQ. The CDR3 covers 15 residues. DNA for the CDR3: TGCGCCAGCAGCTTGGACGGGACAGGAGATTCACCCCTCCGCTTT. This sequence encodes CASSLDGTGDSPLRF.

V usage is TRBV6-4 and J usage is TRBJ2-2, with D unclear. In germline, CDR1 is MRHNA, CDR2 SNTAGT. Trimming pared 3 bases from V and 3 bases from J, leaving 5 bases between. This CDR3 has 13 residues. The chain's CDR3 is CASSEGHTGELFF. The CDR3 nucleotides are TGTGCCAGCAGTGAGGGCCACACCGGGGAGCTGTTTTTT.

The CDR3 reads CASSQVQGNTGELFF. CDR3 nucleotides: TGCGCCAGCAGCCAAGTGCAGGGGAACACCGGGGAGCTGTTTTTT. This chain joins TRBV4-1 and TRBJ2-2, with D perhaps matching TRBD1 (5 bases). Germline V gene sequence: CDR1 MGHRA, CDR2 YSYEKL. The CDR3 is 15 amino acids. V was shortened by 1 base and J by 1 base, with 7 bases between the two germline ends.

The V gene is TRBV30, the J gene TRBJ2-1; 8 nucleotides line up with TRBD1. V dropped 0 bases and J dropped 13; count of bases not matched to a gene: 11. CDR3 length: 14 amino acids. CDR1 and CDR2 from the germline V gene are GTSNPN and SVGIG (reference sequence). The CDR3 bases are TGTGCCTGGAGTGTACAGGACAGGGAATTACCCCAGTTCTTC. Translating gives CAWSVQDRELPQFF.

The rearrangement uses TRBV6-1 and TRBJ2-1; tentatively, D is TRBD2 (5 bases). Trimming removed 4 bases at V and 0 bases at J, with 10 bases between. The germline gives CDR1 MNHNS, CDR2 SASEGT. The CDR3 consists of 15 residues. CDR3 sequence (DNA): TGTGCCAGCAGTGTTGTGGGGAGCTCCTACAATGAGCAGTTCTTC. Translation gives CASSVVGSSYNEQFF.

The chain links TRBV2 to TRBJ2-2; 11 nucleotides align to TRBD1. Losses at the gene ends were 4 bases for V and 3 bases for J; bases not matched to a gene: 10. The CDR3 is made up of 18 amino acids. CDR1 is SNHLY, CDR2 FYNNEI, per germline. CDR3 sequence: CASSAMGGQGGYTGELFF. The CDR3 DNA follows: TGTGCCAGCAGTGCGATGGGGGGACAGGGGGGCTACACCGGGGAGCTGTTTTTT.

This chain's CDR3 is CASSLSTDGNYGYTF. The CDR3 DNA follows: TGTGCCAGCAGTTTATCGACAGATGGGAACTATGGCTACACCTTC. The V gene is TRBV28, the J gene TRBJ1-2; tentative D call: TRBD1 (5 bases). The germline gives CDR1 MDHEN, CDR2 SYDVKM. The V end was cut by 1 base, the J end by 2 bases, with 11 bases between. CDR3 size: 15 residues.

The rearrangement links TRBV5-6 to TRBJ1-2; 10 bases are a match to TRBD1. The CDR3 runs 17 residues. Trimming took 4 bases from V and 4 from J; bases not matched to a gene: 13. Germline V gene sequence: CDR1 SGHDT, CDR2 YYEEEE. This chain's CDR3 is CASSLEEWDRGGYGYTF. The DNA of the CDR3 is TGTGCCAGCAGCCTGGAGGAGTGGGACAGGGGTGGCTATGGCTACACCTTC.

The CDR3 protein is CASSFAGRSYEQYF. The CDR3, as DNA: TGTGCCAGCAGTTTTGCGGGGCGGTCCTACGAGCAGTACTTC. The V and J genes are TRBV6-5 and TRBJ2-7; a possible D gene is TRBD2 (6 bases). This CDR3 has 14 residues. Trimming cost V 4 bases and J 1 base, with 11 bases left between them. Germline CDR1 is MNHEY and CDR2 is SVGAGI.

V usage is TRBV27 and J usage is TRBJ2-3; weak D call: TRBD1 (6 bases). Looked up from germline, CDR1 is MNHEY and CDR2 is SMNVEV (reference sequence). V lost 5 bases to trimming and J lost 8 bases, with 14 bases between them. The CDR3 spans 13 residues. The CDR3 nucleotides read TGTGCCAGCAGTCGACAGGTTTCGGGTACGCAGTATTTT. Amino acids: CASSRQVSGTQYF.

The genes are TRBV6-1 and TRBJ1-5; D possibly corresponds to TRBD1 (5 bases). This CDR3 spans 14 amino acids. Trimming pared 5 bases from V and 2 bases from J, leaving 10 bases between. CDR1 and CDR2 (germline): MNHNS, SASEGT. The CDR3 sequence is CASSLGEGNQPQHF. CDR3 in DNA: TGTGCCAGCAGTCTAGGGGAGGGCAATCAGCCCCAGCATTTT.

This chain uses TRBV19 with TRBJ2-2, with 7 bases that match TRBD1. The CDR3 sequence is 14 residues long. Germline CDR1 and CDR2: LNHDA and SQIVND (reference sequence). The ends lost 6 bases at V and 4 bases at J; junction bases unmatched: 5. The CDR3 DNA sequence: TGTGCCAGTAGCTACAGGGGAAGCACCGGGGAGCTGTTTTTT. This translates into CASSYRGSTGELFF.

The genes are TRBV19 and TRBJ2-5; 8 bases are a match to TRBD1. Germline CDR1 and CDR2: LNHDA and SQIVND (reference sequence). CDR3 length: 15 amino acids. With 6 bases clipped from V and 5 bases from J, the junction kept 11 bases outside the gene matches. The CDR3 here is CASRSLGTGGETQYF. The CDR3 region has the DNA TGTGCCAGTAGAAGTTTAGGGACAGGCGGGGAGACCCAGTACTTC.